Listed here are 15 T cell receptor beta chains from one sample, sequenced in a study of blood T cells in healthy people across ages. PCR was performed a second time for 7 to 11 cycles using a sample-barcoded 5' primer and a J-beta primer mix. A single record per CDR3 protein comes from TCRdb applying MiXCR to the 5' RACE reads. The top ten hold roughly 10% of the sample, which has about 500,000 distinct CDR3 sequences, more than 20% seen once. These records were also assigned to another study, of T cells of mothers and their children.

The sequenced material came from blood. These receptor sequences come from a boy aged 5 to 17 in good health.

The chain recombines TRBV7-2 with TRBJ2-3; D gene ambiguous. Germline V gene sequence: CDR1 SGHTA, CDR2 FQGNSA. The ends were cut back, 3 bases at V and 4 bases at J, with 11 bases in the middle. The CDR3 length is 14 residues. The CDR3 DNA reads TGTGCCAGCAGCTTTCCCTCGAGGTCAGATACGCAGTATTTT. Encoded protein: CASSFPSRSDTQYF.

V and J are TRBV12-3 or TRBV12-4 and TRBJ2-6; no clear D gene. The CDR3 length is 13 residues. V lost 7 bases, J lost 4 bases, and 8 bases lay in between. The CDR3 protein is CASILEGANVLTF. The CDR3 coding sequence is TGTGCCAGCATTCTCGAGGGGGCCAACGTCCTGACTTTC.

J is TRBJ2-3 and V is TRBV5-5; 13 positions agree with TRBD2. Germline V CDR1 and CDR2: SGHKS, YYEKEE (reference sequence). The CDR3 covers 16 residues. V shed 1 base, J shed 6 bases, and the junction held 5 bases outside the gene matches. The CDR3 DNA sequence: TGTGCCAGCAGCTTGCCACTAGCGGGGGGGCCGGATACGCAGTATTTT. Its translation is CASSLPLAGGPDTQYF.

This clonotype came up a few times. V is TRBV7-2 and J is TRBJ2-5, with TRBD1 matching over 7 bases. The assigned J gene may be wrong: the sequence end matches TRBJ2-7 better. Germline assignment: CDR1 SGHTA and CDR2 FQGNSA. The CDR3 length is 16 residues. The CDR3 DNA reads TGTGCCAGCAGCGTACTCCGGGACAGACGTACCTACGAGCAGTACTTC. This codes for CASSVLRDRRTYEQYF.

With respect to this clonotype: At one end, the junction sequence differs from germline, possibly due to a read error. V and J are TRBV12-3 or TRBV12-4 and TRBJ2-5; TRBD2 aligns across 8 bases. CDR3 length equals 12 residues. The CDR3 sequence: CASSLEGLVLFF. In DNA, the CDR3 is TGTGCCAGCAGTTTAGAGGGACTAGTTCTGTTCTTC.

To note about this clonotype: One end of the junction varies from germline; a read error may be responsible. The chain uses TRBV24-1 and TRBJ2-1; possible D gene TRBD2, 5 bases. This CDR3 has 16 residues. CDR1 and CDR2 (germline): KGHDR, SFDVKD. CDR3 sequence: CATSDWASKSYNEQFF. CDR3 nucleotides: TGTGCCACCAGTGATTGGGCTAGCAAATCCTACAACGAGCAGTTCTTC.

This clonotype was detected a few times. The rearrangement joins TRBV2 to TRBJ1-6, with TRBD1 matching 9 bases. V was clipped by 8 bases and J by 6 bases; unmatched bases: 5. Germline values: CDR1 SNHLY, CDR2 FYNNEI. CDR3 length: 14 residues. The CDR3 bases are TGTGCCAGCCGGGACAGGGTGGGTAATTCACCCCTCCACTTT. Amino acid sequence: CASRDRVGNSPLHF.

The J gene is TRBJ2-1, the V gene TRBV28; weak D call: TRBD2 (7 bases). The CDR3 runs to 16 residues. Looked up from germline, CDR1 is MDHEN and CDR2 is SYDVKM. The V end lost 6 bases, the J end lost 5 bases, and 20 bases lay between the germline ends. CDR3 sequence reads: CASSPGGLAAHNEQFF. DNA for the CDR3: TGTGCCAGCAGCCCCGGGGGGCTAGCGGCTCACAATGAGCAGTTCTTC.

V and J are TRBV3-1 and TRBJ2-5, with a possible D match to TRBD2 (5 bases). Germline loops: CDR1 LGHDT, CDR2 YNNKEL (reference sequence). The CDR3 totals 13 residues. V was pared by 7 bases and J by 4 bases, with 13 bases between. The CDR3 is CASTPMAGETQYF. The CDR3 nucleotides read TGTGCCAGCACCCCAATGGCGGGAGAGACCCAGTACTTC.

This chain's CDR3 is CASSEDRRSYNEQFF. The CDR3 DNA follows: TGTGCCAGCAGTGAGGACAGACGCTCCTACAATGAGCAGTTCTTC. The rearrangement links TRBV2 to TRBJ2-1; D is possibly TRBD1 (6 bases). The germline gives CDR1 SNHLY, CDR2 FYNNEI. With 3 bases removed from V and 0 bases from J, the gap between germline ends came to 9 bases. The CDR3 is 15 amino acids.

This rearrangement joins TRBV29-1 to TRBJ2-3; 9 bases agree with TRBD1. CDR3 length equals 13 residues. CDR1 is SQVTM and CDR2 is ANQGSEA in the germline V gene. J was trimmed by 3 bases and V by 3 bases; bases with no gene match: 1. The CDR3: CSVDGQGTDTQYF. The DNA of the CDR3 is TGCAGCGTTGACGGACAGGGGACAGATACGCAGTATTTT.

The gene calls are TRBV28 and TRBJ1-2; the D gene is possibly TRBD1 (5 bases). Per germline, CDR1 MDHEN and CDR2 SYDVKM. The CDR3 is made up of 13 amino acids. Trimming removed 2 bases at V and 3 bases at J, with 7 bases between. CDR3 residues: CASSLRGYYGYTF. CDR3 nucleotide sequence: TGTGCCAGCAGTTTAAGGGGTTACTATGGCTACACCTTC.

The chain joins TRBV4-1 to TRBJ2-3; tentatively, D is TRBD2 (6 bases). Germline-derived CDR1 and CDR2 are MGHRA and YSYEKL. The CDR3 runs to 14 residues. Trimming cost V 6 bases and J 7 bases, with 17 bases left between them. Here the CDR3 reads CASREGESSYTQYF. The CDR3 DNA reads as TGCGCCAGCAGGGAGGGCGAGAGCTCATATACGCAGTATTTT.

The gene calls are TRBV2 and TRBJ1-5, with D uncertain. The CDR3 sequence is 14 residues long. Germline assignment: CDR1 SNHLY and CDR2 FYNNEI. With 3 bases removed from V and 0 bases from J, the gap between germline ends came to 6 bases. This CDR3 is CASSDESSNQPQHF. The DNA for the CDR3 is TGTGCCAGCAGTGATGAGTCTAGCAATCAGCCCCAGCATTTT.

Only a few counts were recorded for this clonotype. The chain combines TRBV5-6 with TRBJ2-5; 7 bases line up with TRBD1. Germline CDR1 and CDR2: SGHDT and YYEEEE. This CDR3 is 15 amino acids long. The ends lost 4 bases at V and 3 bases at J; junction bases unmatched: 9. This CDR3 is CASSKIQQGKETQYF. The CDR3 coding sequence is TGTGCCAGCAGCAAAATTCAACAGGGGAAAGAGACCCAGTACTTC.